Below, 27 T cell receptor beta chains from the same sample are listed, as sequenced in a study of blood T cell repertoires in COVID-19. TCRdb keeps only in-frame clones here, not all; method: immunoSEQ multiplex PCR. The sample holds 280,000 or so clones; around 86% are singletons and the top ten take 2.1%. Sequences were obtained from peripheral blood. These receptor sequences come from a woman between 25 and 40 years old who had recovered from COVID-19.

This clone has just a few counts. The rearrangement links TRBV18 to TRBJ1-1; no clear D. The CDR3 sequence is 14 residues long. Trimming shortened V by 3 bases and J by 1 base, and 9 bases separated the two germline ends. CDR1 and CDR2 (germline): KGHSH, LQKENI. CDR3 sequence reads: CASSPDGKNTEAFF. CDR3 bases: TGTGCCAGCTCACCCGACGGGAAGAACACTGAAGCTTTCTTT.

The chain employs TRBV28 and TRBJ1-5; no clear D gene. Trimming removed 5 bases at V and 6 bases at J, with 17 bases between. Germline lookup yields CDR1 MDHEN and CDR2 SYDVKM. The CDR3 totals 15 residues. The CDR3 nucleotides read TGTGCCAGCAGTCTGGTAACGGGAAGCGTTCAGCCCCAGCATTTT. Translation gives CASSLVTGSVQPQHF.

Details on this clone: The germline gene is not matched at one end of the junction; a read error may be the cause. This chain links TRBV12-3 or TRBV12-4 with TRBJ1-5, with 7 bases matching TRBD1. The CDR3 totals 12 residues. The CDR3 protein is CASSSQGTDINF. CDR3 DNA sequence: TGTGCCAGCAGTTCTCAGGGGACAGACATCAATTTT.

The rearrangement links TRBV2 to TRBJ2-1; D call uncertain. Per the germline V gene, CDR1 is SNHLY and CDR2 is FYNNEI. V was shortened by 10 bases and J by 7 bases, with 14 bases between the two germline ends. The CDR3 runs 12 residues. CDR3 sequence: CATSLLWNEQFF. Here the CDR3 DNA reads TGTGCCACCTCACTCCTCTGGAATGAGCAGTTCTTC.

This CDR3 is CASSPLAGGNEQFF. The CDR3 DNA is TGTGCCAGCAGCCCGCTAGCGGGGGGGAATGAGCAGTTCTTC. The V and J genes are TRBV3-1 (or the pseudogene TRBV3-2) and TRBJ2-1; TRBD2 matches at 12 bases. Germline V gene lookup returns CDR1 LGHDT and CDR2 YNNKEL (reference sequence). V lost 4 bases and J lost 7; bases outside the gene matches: 2. The CDR3 extends over 14 amino acids.

This chain connects TRBV28 to TRBJ2-1; 7 bases are shared with TRBD2. The CDR3 length is 16 residues. With V trimmed by 2 bases and J by 1 base, 5 bases remained unmatched. Germline CDR1 is MDHEN and CDR2 is SYDVKM. CDR3 region: CASSLLADDSYNEQFF. The CDR3, as DNA: TGTGCCAGCAGTTTACTAGCGGACGATTCCTACAATGAGCAGTTCTTC.

The chain employs TRBV10-3 and TRBJ1-1; 8 bases are a match to TRBD1. Looked up from germline, CDR1 is ENHRY and CDR2 is SYGVKD. Trimming at V came to 11 bases and at J to 4 bases, leaving 9 bases not matched to a gene. This CDR3 is built from 13 residues. CDR3 in amino acids: CAADRGTGTEAFF. CDR3 nucleotide sequence: TGTGCCGCAGACAGGGGAACAGGCACTGAAGCTTTCTTT.

The V and J genes are TRBV21-1 and TRBJ2-3; TRBD1, the table's D call, was not compared with the DNA. TRBV21-1 is termed a pseudogene. The CDR3 runs to 15 residues. The CDR3 sequence is CASSKGGRGTDTQYF. In DNA form, the CDR3 reads TGTGCCAGCAGCAAAGGTGGCAGGGGCACAGATACGCAGTATTTT.

V usage is TRBV6-5 and J usage is TRBJ1-2; D ambiguous. The germline V and J ends were trimmed by 4 bases and 6 bases, with 12 bases remaining between them. The length of the CDR3 is 13 residues. The V gene's germline CDR1 is MNHEY and CDR2 SVGAGI. In DNA, the CDR3 is TGTGCCAGCAGTTCCCGTGGGCCCAATGGCTACACCTTC. Protein: CASSSRGPNGYTF.

This chain connects TRBV19 to TRBJ2-2; 8 nucleotides match TRBD1. Germline trimming cut 5 bases from V and 5 bases from J; bases unmatched to any gene: 7. Germline V gene sequence: CDR1 LNHDA, CDR2 SQIVND (reference sequence). This CDR3 is built from 15 residues. CDR3 DNA sequence: TGTGCCAGTAGTCAATTACAGGGGGTTACCGGGGAGCTGTTTTTT. Translation gives CASSQLQGVTGELFF.

The CDR3, as DNA: TGTGCCAGCAGCCCCACCCAAGACAGTTATCAGCCCCAGCATTTT. This encodes CASSPTQDSYQPQHF. The chain employs TRBV3-1 (or the pseudogene TRBV3-2) and TRBJ1-5; D may be TRBD1 (5 bases). V was pared by 4 bases and J by 5 bases, with 15 bases between. This CDR3 spans 15 amino acids. Germline V gene data show CDR1 as LGHDT and CDR2 as YNNKEL (reference sequence).

The V and J genes are TRBV6-1 and TRBJ1-5; the match to TRBD1 covers 8 bases. Germline lookup yields CDR1 MNHNS and CDR2 SASEGT. V was pared by 3 bases and J by 9 bases, with 7 bases of the junction left unmatched. This CDR3 comprises 14 residues. CDR3 DNA: TGTGCCAGCAGTGACCGACAGGGGAGTTTGCCCCAGCATTTT. It is translated as CASSDRQGSLPQHF.

This clone showed up just once. The V call is TRBV19, the J call TRBJ1-5; TRBD1 matches at 7 bases. Germline CDR1 LNHDA, CDR2 SQIVND (reference sequence). The CDR3 has 15 residues. V gave up 6 bases and J gave up 1 base; unmatched junction bases: 6. The CDR3 spells CASSQQDRSNQPQHF. The CDR3 DNA is TGTGCCAGTAGCCAACAGGACAGGAGCAATCAGCCCCAGCATTTT.

V usage is TRBV4-2 and J usage is TRBJ2-3; TRBD2 matches at 9 bases. There are 15 residues in the CDR3. V gave up 4 bases and J gave up 6 bases; unmatched junction bases: 8. The germline CDR1 and CDR2 sequences are LGHNA and YNFKEQ. In DNA form, the CDR3 reads TGTGCCAGCAGCCTAGCCGGGACTAGCTTGGATACGCAGTATTTT. Protein product: CASSLAGTSLDTQYF.

This CDR3 is CASSLGSQETQYF. In DNA, the CDR3 is TGTGCCAGCAGCCTCGGGAGTCAAGAGACCCAGTACTTC. The chain uses TRBV7-2 and TRBJ2-5, with a weak D call TRBD2 (6 bases). Trimming removed 5 bases at V and 2 bases at J, with 9 bases between. This CDR3 is 13 amino acids long. Germline V lookup: CDR1 SGHTA, CDR2 FQGNSA. The full variable domain, rest sourced from reference TRBV7-2 and TRBJ2-5, is GAGVSQSPSNKVTEKGKDVELRCDPISGHTALYWYRQSLGQGLEFLIYFQGNSAPDKSGLPSDRFSAERTGGSVSTLTIQRTQQEDSAVYLCASSLGSQETQYFGPGTRLLVL.

The rearrangement joins TRBV5-4 to TRBJ2-3; 14 bases are a match to TRBD2. Trimming at V came to 3 bases and at J to 0 bases, leaving 3 bases not matched to a gene. The length of the CDR3 is 17 residues. Germline CDR1 SGHNT, CDR2 YYREEE (reference sequence). This CDR3 reads CASSSGLAGGSTDTQYF. In DNA, the CDR3 is TGTGCCAGCAGCTCCGGACTAGCGGGAGGAAGCACAGATACGCAGTATTTT.

The CDR3 sequence is CAISEPRQGGNTIYF. CDR3 nucleotides: TGTGCCATCAGTGAGCCCAGACAGGGGGGAAACACCATATATTTT. The V call is TRBV10-3, the J call TRBJ1-3, with 8 bases matching TRBD1. The germline V gene has CDR1 ENHRY and CDR2 SYGVKD. This CDR3 region has 15 residues. V trimming: 2 bases; J trimming: 4 bases; junction bases outside the gene matches: 4.

The V gene is TRBV7-2, the J gene TRBJ2-3; maybe TRBD2 (5 bases). This CDR3 is built from 13 residues. Germline CDR1 reads SGHTA; CDR2 reads FQGNSA. V was trimmed by 5 bases and J by 8 bases, leaving 14 bases between them. The CDR3 region has the DNA TGTGCCAGCAGCCCCCAGTTAAGCGGTACGCAGTATTTT. This gives the protein CASSPQLSGTQYF.

This sequence joins TRBV3-1 (or the pseudogene TRBV3-2) and TRBJ2-5; 9 nucleotides line up with TRBD2. This CDR3 has 14 residues. From germline, CDR1 is LGHDT and CDR2 YNNKEL (reference sequence). V lost 0 bases to trimming and J lost 13 bases; unmatched junction nucleotides: 9. In nucleotides, the CDR3 is TGTGCCAGCAGCCAAGATTCCAGCGGGGGGCTGTCGTACTTC. Translating it yields CASSQDSSGGLSYF.

The V gene is TRBV6-1, the J gene TRBJ1-2; D remains unclear. V was shortened by 2 bases and J by 14 bases, with 12 bases between the two germline ends. There are 11 residues in the CDR3. Germline V gives CDR1 MNHNS, CDR2 SASEGT. DNA of the CDR3: TGTGCCAGCAGTGAACTTGCGGCCCGGACCTTC. This gives the protein CASSELAARTF.

A word on this clone: Different DNA sequences within this sample yield the same CDR3. V usage is TRBV19 and J usage is TRBJ1-1; unclear D gene. V was pared by 5 bases and J by 0 bases, with 10 bases between. This CDR3 is 14 amino acids long. Germline CDR1 and CDR2: LNHDA and SQIVND (reference sequence). The CDR3 region is CASSPDSMNTEAFF. The CDR3 DNA reads as TGTGCCAGTAGTCCGGACTCCATGAACACTGAAGCTTTCTTT.

The chain carries TRBV28 and TRBJ1-6, with 8 positions matching TRBD1. There are 14 residues in the CDR3. CDR1 is MDHEN, CDR2 SYDVKM, per germline. V gave up 8 bases and J gave up 8 bases; unmatched junction bases: 8. CDR3 region: CASGRTGRHSPLHF. The CDR3 DNA follows: TGTGCCAGCGGCAGGACAGGGAGGCATTCACCCCTCCACTTT.

The rearrangement joins TRBV6-4 to TRBJ2-3, with 10 bases lining up with TRBD2. CDR1 is MRHNA, CDR2 SNTAGT, per germline. The CDR3 is made up of 15 amino acids. Trimming cost V 2 bases and J 4 bases; bases outside gene matches: 3. The chain's CDR3 is CASSDKAGGPDTQYF. CDR3 nucleotides: TGTGCCAGCAGTGACAAAGCGGGGGGGCCAGATACGCAGTATTTT.

The CDR3 sequence: CASSEKASGLAGGVNEQFF. The CDR3 bases are TGTGCCAGCAGTGAAAAAGCATCGGGGCTAGCGGGAGGGGTCAATGAGCAGTTCTTC. This sequence joins TRBV6-1 and TRBJ2-1, with 12 nucleotides matching TRBD2. Germline V gene sequence: CDR1 MNHNS, CDR2 SASEGT. CDR3 size: 19 residues. V dropped 2 bases and J dropped 6; count of bases not matched to a gene: 14.

The CDR3 loop reads CASSLGFRAGANVLTF. DNA of the CDR3: TGTGCCAGCAGTTTGGGGTTCAGGGCTGGGGCCAACGTCCTGACTTTC. V gene TRBV28 combines with J gene TRBJ2-6; D perhaps matches TRBD1 (5 bases). The CDR3 runs to 16 residues. The germline V and J ends were trimmed by 3 bases and 2 bases, with 11 bases remaining between them. CDR1 is MDHEN and CDR2 is SYDVKM in the germline V gene.

The rearrangement joins TRBV6-2 or TRBV6-3 to TRBJ2-7; 9 bases align to TRBD1. V was clipped by 5 bases and J by 5 bases; unmatched bases: 7. The CDR3 has 14 amino acids. Per germline, CDR1 MNHEY and CDR2 SVGEGT. The CDR3 loop reads CASSPDRGLNEQYF. The CDR3 coding sequence is TGTGCCAGCAGTCCGGACAGGGGTTTAAACGAGCAGTACTTC.

This clone was picked up one time. This chain joins TRBV3-1 (or the pseudogene TRBV3-2) and TRBJ1-1; D call uncertain. Trimming removed 3 bases at V and 11 bases at J, with 13 bases between. The length of the CDR3 is 12 residues. Germline V gene sequence: CDR1 LGHDT, CDR2 YNNKEL (reference sequence). CDR3 DNA sequence: TGTGCCAGCAGCCATACGGGGATAGACGCTTTCTTT. This sequence encodes CASSHTGIDAFF.